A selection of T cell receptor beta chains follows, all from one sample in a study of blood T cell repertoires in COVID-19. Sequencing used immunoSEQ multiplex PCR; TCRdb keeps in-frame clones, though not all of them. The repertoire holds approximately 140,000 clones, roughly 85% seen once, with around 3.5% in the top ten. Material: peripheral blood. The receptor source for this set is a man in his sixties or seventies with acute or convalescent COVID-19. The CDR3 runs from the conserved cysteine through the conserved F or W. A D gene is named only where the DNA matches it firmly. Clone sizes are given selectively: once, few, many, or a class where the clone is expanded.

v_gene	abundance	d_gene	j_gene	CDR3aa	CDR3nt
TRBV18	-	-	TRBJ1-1	CASSPTNGRGSEAFF	TGTGCCAGCTCACCAACGAATGGCAGGGGATCTGAAGCTTTCTTT
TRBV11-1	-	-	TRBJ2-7	CASSFRDGQLPTVQYF	TGTGCCAGCAGCTTTCGAGACGGACAGTTGCCTACAGTGCAGTACTTC
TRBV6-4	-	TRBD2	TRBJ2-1	CASSTTRTSIDEQFF	TGTGCCAGCAGTACGACCCGGACTAGCATCGATGAGCAGTTCTTC
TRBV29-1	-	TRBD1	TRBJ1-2	CSVEEFGVGAGGAGGYTF	TGCAGCGTTGAAGAATTCGGCGTCGGGGCAGGGGGCGCGGGTGGCTACACCTTC
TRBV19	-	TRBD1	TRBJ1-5	CASSIRQGATLQPQHF	TGTGCCAGTAGTATTAGACAGGGGGCGACCCTTCAGCCCCAGCATTTT
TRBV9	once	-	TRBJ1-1	CASSVGPGGTEAFF	TGTGCCAGCAGCGTAGGCCCGGGGGGCACTGAAGCTTTCTTT
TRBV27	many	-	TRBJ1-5	CASSSFNQPQHF	TGTGCCAGCAGTTCCTTCAATCAGCCCCAGCATTTT
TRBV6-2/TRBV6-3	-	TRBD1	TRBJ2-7	CASNPTGNSYEQYF	TGTGCCAGCAACCCGACAGGGAACTCCTACGAGCAGTACTTC
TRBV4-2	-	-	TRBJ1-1	CASSHDRSTEAFF	TGTGCCAGCAGCCATGACAGGAGCACTGAAGCTTTCTTT
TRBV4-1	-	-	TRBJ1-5	CASSQDHNQPQHF	TGCGCCAGCAGCCAAGACCATAATCAGCCCCAGCATTTT
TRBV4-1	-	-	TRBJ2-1	CASSQERGNEQFF	TGCGCCAGCAGCCAAGAAAGGGGGAATGAGCAGTTCTTC
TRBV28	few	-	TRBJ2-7	CASSTPSDLSYEQYF	TGTGCCAGCAGTACCCCTAGCGACCTCTCCTACGAGCAGTACTTC
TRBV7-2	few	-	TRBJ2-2	CASSLAFSDGELFF	TGTGCCAGCAGCTTAGCTTTTAGTGACGGGGAGCTGTTTTTT
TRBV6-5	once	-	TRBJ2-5	CASAKEETQYF	TGTGCCAGCGCGAAAGAGGAGACCCAGTACTTC
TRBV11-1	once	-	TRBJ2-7	CASSSSYEQYF	TGTGCCAGCAGCTCTTCCTACGAGCAGTACTTC
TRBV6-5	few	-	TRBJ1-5	CASTLTETGKPQHF	TGTGCCAGCACCCTAACCGAAACAGGGAAGCCCCAGCATTTT
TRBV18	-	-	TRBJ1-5	CASSPPWQGNNQPQHF	TGTGCCAGCTCACCACCCTGGCAGGGGAACAATCAGCCCCAGCATTTT
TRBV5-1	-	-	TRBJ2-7	CASSLSVSSEQYF	TGCGCCAGCAGCTTGTCGGTATCGTCCGAGCAGTACTTC
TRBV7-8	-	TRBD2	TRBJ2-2	CASSYAGLASNTGELFF	TGTGCCAGCAGCTATGCGGGACTAGCGTCGAACACCGGGGAGCTGTTTTTT
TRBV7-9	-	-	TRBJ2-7	CASSAPGNYEQYF	TGTGCCAGCAGCGCTCCAGGTAACTACGAGCAGTACTTC
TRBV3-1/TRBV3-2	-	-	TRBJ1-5	CASSQDLQGLQPQHF	TGTGCCAGCAGCCAAGATCTGCAGGGGTTACAGCCCCAGCATTTT
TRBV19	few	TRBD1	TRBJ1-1	CASSIPGTEKAFF	TGTGCCAGTAGTATCCCCGGGACAGAGAAAGCTTTCTTT